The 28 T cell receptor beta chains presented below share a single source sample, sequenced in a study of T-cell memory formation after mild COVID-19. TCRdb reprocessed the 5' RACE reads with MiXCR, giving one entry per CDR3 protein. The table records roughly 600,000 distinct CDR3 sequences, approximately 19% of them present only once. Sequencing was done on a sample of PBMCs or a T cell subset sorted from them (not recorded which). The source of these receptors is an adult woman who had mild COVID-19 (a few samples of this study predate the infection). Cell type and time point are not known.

The CDR3 region has the DNA TGTGCCAGCTCACCGACTAGCGGGGGGCCTGTCGGAGGTGGCCAGTACTTC. Translated: CASSPTSGGPVGGGQYF. The chain recombines TRBV18 with TRBJ2-5; 13 nucleotides line up with TRBD2. The CDR3 runs to 17 residues. Germline V gene data show CDR1 as KGHSH and CDR2 as LQKENI. Trimming removed 3 bases from V and 10 bases from J; junction bases left unmatched: 14.

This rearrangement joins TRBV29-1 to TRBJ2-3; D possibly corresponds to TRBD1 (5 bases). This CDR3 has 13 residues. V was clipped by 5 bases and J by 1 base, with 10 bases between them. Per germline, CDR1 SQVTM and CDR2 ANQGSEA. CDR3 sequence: CSVSKQGTDTQYF. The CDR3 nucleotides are TGCAGCGTTTCAAAACAGGGCACAGATACGCAGTATTTT.

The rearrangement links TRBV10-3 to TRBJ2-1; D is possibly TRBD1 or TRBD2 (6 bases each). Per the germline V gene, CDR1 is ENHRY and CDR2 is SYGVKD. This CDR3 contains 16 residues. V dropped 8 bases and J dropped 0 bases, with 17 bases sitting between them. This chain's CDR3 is CAIERGPTGSYNEQFF. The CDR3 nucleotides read TGTGCCATCGAACGGGGGCCCACCGGCTCCTACAATGAGCAGTTCTTC.

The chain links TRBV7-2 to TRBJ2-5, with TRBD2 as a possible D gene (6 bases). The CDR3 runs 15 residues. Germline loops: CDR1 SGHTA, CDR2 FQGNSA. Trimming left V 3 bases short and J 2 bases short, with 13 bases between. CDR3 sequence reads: CASSLMGGAQETQYF. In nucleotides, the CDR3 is TGTGCCAGCAGCTTGATGGGAGGCGCTCAAGAGACCCAGTACTTC. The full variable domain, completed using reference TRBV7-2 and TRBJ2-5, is GAGVSQSPSNKVTEKGKDVELRCDPISGHTALYWYRQSLGQGLEFLIYFQGNSAPDKSGLPSDRFSAERTGGSVSTLTIQRTQQEDSAVYLCASSLMGGAQETQYFGPGTRLLVL.

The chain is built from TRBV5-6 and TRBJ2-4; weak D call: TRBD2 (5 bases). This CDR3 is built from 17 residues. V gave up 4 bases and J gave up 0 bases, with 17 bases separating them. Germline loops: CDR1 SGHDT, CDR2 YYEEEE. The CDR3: CASSATWTGVAKNIQYF. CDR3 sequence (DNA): TGTGCCAGCAGCGCGACTTGGACCGGGGTAGCCAAAAACATTCAGTACTTC.

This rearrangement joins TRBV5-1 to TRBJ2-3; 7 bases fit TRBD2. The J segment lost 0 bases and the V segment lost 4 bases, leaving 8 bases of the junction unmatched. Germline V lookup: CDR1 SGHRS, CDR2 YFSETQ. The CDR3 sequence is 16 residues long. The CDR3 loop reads CASSVNLAESTDTQYF. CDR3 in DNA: TGCGCCAGCAGCGTGAACCTAGCGGAGAGCACAGATACGCAGTATTTT.

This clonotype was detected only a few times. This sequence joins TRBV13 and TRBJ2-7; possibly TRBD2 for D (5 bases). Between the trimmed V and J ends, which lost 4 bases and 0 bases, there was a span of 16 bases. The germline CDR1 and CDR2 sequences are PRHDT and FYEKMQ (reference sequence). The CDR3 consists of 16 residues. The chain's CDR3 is CASSSRGQPSSYEQYF. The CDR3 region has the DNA TGTGCCAGCAGCTCGCGAGGGCAGCCGAGCTCCTACGAGCAGTACTTC.

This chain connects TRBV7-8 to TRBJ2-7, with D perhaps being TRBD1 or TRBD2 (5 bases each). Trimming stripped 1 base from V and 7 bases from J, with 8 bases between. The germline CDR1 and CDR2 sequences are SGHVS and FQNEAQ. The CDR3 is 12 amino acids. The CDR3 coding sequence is TGTGCCAGCAGCTTAGGGGACCAAGAGCAGTACTTC. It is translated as CASSLGDQEQYF.

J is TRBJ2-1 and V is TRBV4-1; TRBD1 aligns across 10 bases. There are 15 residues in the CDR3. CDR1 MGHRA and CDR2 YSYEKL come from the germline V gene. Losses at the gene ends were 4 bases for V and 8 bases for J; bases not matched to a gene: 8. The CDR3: CASSPGQGPRDEQFF. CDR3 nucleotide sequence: TGCGCCAGCAGCCCGGGACAGGGGCCCAGAGATGAGCAGTTCTTC.

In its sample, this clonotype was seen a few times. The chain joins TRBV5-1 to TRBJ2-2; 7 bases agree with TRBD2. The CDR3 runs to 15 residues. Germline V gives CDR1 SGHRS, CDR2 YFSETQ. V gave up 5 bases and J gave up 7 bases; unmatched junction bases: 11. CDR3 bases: TGCGCCAGCAGGTCCAAGGACCGGGGGGACGGGGAGCTGTTTTTT. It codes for CASRSKDRGDGELFF.

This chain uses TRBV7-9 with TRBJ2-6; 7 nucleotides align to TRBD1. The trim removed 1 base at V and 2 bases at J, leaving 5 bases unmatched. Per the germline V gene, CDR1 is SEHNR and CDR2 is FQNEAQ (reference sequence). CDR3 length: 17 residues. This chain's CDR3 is CASSLGTGSPGANVLTF. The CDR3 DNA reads TGTGCCAGCAGCTTAGGGACAGGATCTCCTGGGGCCAACGTCCTGACTTTC.

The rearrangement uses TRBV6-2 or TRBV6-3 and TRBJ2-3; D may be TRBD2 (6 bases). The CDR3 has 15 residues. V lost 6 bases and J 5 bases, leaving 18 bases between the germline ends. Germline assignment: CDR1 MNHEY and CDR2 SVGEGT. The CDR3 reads CASRPGLLGLDTQYF. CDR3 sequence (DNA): TGTGCCAGCAGACCGGGACTCTTGGGATTAGATACGCAGTATTTT.

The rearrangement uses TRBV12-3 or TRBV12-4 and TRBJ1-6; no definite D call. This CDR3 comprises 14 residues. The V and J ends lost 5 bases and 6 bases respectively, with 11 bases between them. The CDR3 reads CASSRGLSNSPLHF. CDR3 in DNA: TGTGCCAGCAGTCGGGGTCTCTCTAATTCACCCCTCCACTTT.

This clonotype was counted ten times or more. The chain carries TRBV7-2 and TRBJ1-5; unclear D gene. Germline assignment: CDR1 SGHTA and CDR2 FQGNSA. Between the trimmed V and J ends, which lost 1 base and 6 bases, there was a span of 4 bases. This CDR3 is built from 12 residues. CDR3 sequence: CASSLDRQPQHF. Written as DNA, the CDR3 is TGTGCCAGCAGCTTAGACCGTCAGCCCCAGCATTTT.

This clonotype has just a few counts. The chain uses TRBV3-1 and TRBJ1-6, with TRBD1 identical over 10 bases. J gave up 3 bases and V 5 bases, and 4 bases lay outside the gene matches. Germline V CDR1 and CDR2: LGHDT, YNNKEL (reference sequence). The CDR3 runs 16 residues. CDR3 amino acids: CASSGRDRGYNSPLHF. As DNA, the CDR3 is TGTGCCAGCAGCGGCCGGGACAGGGGCTATAATTCACCCCTCCACTTT.

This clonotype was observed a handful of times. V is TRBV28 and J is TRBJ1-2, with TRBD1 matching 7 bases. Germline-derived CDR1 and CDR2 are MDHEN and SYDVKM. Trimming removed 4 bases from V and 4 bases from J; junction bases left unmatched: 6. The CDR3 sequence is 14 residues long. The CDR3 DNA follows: TGTGCCAGCAGTTCCCCTCAGGGGGTCTATGGCTACACCTTC. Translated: CASSSPQGVYGYTF.

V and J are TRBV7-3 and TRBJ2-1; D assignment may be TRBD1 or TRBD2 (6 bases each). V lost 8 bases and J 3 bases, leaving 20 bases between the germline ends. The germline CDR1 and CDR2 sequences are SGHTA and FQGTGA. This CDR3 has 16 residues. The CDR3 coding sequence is TGTGCCAGCTCTTCGCGAGGGGGGCGTCTCTACAATGAGCAGTTCTTC. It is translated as CASSSRGGRLYNEQFF.

CDR3 protein: CASRESGELFF. In nucleotides, the CDR3 is TGTGCCAGCAGGGAGTCCGGGGAGCTGTTTTTT. This rearrangement joins TRBV6-1 to TRBJ2-2; D not resolved. Per germline, CDR1 MNHNS and CDR2 SASEGT. V dropped 6 bases and J dropped 6 bases, with 5 bases sitting between them. The CDR3 is made up of 11 amino acids.

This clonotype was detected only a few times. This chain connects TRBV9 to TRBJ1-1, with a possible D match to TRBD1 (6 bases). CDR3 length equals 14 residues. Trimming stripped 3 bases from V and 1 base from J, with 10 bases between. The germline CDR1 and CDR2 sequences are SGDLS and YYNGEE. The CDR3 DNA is TGTGCCAGCAGCGCCGTGGACAGGAACACTGAAGCTTTCTTT. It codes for CASSAVDRNTEAFF.

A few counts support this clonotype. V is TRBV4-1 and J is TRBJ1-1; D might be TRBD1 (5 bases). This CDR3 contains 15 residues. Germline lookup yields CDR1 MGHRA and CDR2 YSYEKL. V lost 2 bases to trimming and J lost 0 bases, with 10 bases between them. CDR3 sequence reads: CASSQSRVMNTEAFF. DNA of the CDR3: TGCGCCAGCAGCCAAAGCAGGGTTATGAACACTGAAGCTTTCTTT.

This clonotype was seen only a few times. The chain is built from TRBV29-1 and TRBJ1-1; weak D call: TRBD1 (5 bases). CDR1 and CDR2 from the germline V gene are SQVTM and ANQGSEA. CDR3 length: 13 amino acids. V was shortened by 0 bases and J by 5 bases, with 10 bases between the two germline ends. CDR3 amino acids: CSVEESQGTEAFF. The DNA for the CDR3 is TGCAGCGTTGAAGAGTCTCAGGGTACTGAAGCTTTCTTT.

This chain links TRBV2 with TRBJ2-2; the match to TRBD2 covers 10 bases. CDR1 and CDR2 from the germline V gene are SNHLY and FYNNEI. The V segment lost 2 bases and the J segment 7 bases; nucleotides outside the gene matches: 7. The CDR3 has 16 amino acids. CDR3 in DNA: TGTGCCAGCAGTGAATACCAGCGGGGGGGCCTCGGGGAGCTGTTTTTT. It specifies CASSEYQRGGLGELFF.

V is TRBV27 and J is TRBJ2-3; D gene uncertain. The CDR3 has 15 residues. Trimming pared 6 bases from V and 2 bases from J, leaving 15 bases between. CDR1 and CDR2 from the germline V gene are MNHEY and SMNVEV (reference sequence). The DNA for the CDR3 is TGTGCCAGCAGCAAGGTACCCACCATCACAGATACGCAGTATTTT. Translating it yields CASSKVPTITDTQYF.

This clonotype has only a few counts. The CDR3 DNA is TGTGCCAGCAGTTACAGGGGGGGCACAGATACGCAGTATTTT. Its translation is CASSYRGGTDTQYF. This chain uses TRBV6-2 or TRBV6-3 with TRBJ2-3, with D possibly being TRBD1 or TRBD2 (6 bases each). This CDR3 is 14 amino acids long. Germline CDR1 and CDR2: MNHEY and SVGEGT. Trimming took off 2 bases at V and 1 base at J, with 7 bases between the two ends.

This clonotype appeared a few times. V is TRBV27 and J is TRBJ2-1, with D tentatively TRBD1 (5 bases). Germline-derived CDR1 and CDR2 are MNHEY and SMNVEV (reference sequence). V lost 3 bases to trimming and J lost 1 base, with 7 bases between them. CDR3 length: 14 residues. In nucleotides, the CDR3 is TGTGCCAGCAGTTTCCAGGGTTCCTACAATGAGCAGTTCTTC. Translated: CASSFQGSYNEQFF.

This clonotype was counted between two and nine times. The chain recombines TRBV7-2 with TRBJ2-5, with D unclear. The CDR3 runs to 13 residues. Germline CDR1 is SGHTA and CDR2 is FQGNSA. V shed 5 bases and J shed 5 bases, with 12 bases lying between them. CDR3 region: CASSPGPVETQYF. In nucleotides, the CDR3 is TGTGCCAGCAGCCCAGGACCCGTGGAGACCCAGTACTTC. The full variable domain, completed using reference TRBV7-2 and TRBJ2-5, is GAGVSQSPSNKVTEKGKDVELRCDPISGHTALYWYRQSLGQGLEFLIYFQGNSAPDKSGLPSDRFSAERTGGSVSTLTIQRTQQEDSAVYLCASSPGPVETQYFGPGTRLLVL.

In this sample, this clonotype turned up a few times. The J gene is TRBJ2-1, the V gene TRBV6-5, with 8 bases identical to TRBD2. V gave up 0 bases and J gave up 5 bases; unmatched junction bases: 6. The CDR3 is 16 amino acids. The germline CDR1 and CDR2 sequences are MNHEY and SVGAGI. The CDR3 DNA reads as TGTGCCAGCAGTTACTCGACGAGCGGGAGTAACAATGAGCAGTTCTTC. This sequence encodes CASSYSTSGSNNEQFF.

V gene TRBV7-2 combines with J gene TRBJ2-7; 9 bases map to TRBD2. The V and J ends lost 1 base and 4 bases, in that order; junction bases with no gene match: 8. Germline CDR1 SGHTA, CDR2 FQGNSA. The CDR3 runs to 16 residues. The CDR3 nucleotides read TGTGCCAGCAGCTTAGAGGGGACTAGCTCTTCATACGAGCAGTACTTC. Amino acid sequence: CASSLEGTSSSYEQYF. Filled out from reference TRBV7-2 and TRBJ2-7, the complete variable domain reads GAGVSQSPSNKVTEKGKDVELRCDPISGHTALYWYRQSLGQGLEFLIYFQGNSAPDKSGLPSDRFSAERTGGSVSTLTIQRTQQEDSAVYLCASSLEGTSSSYEQYFGPGTRLTVT.